Listed here is a single TCR beta chain. Its target is unknown. The sample belongs to a study of cytomegalovirus exposure and HLA in healthy donors. Amplification used 60 Vbeta primers and 13 Jbeta primers. The assay was immunoSEQ multiplex PCR, and TCRdb's table has in-frame clones only and misses some. This sample's clone table lists around 130,000 clones. The V end was cut by 2 bases, the J end by 7 bases, with 21 bases between. The CDR3 length is 17 residues. The germline V gene encodes CDR1 MNHNS and CDR2 SASEGT. The study, taken as a whole, reports: TCR beta chain V- and J-gene trimming was linked, in a later analysis, to a missense variant in DCLRE1C.

This TCR derives from a woman aged 55-69 years in good health and CMV-seronegative. The chain has TRBV6-1 and TRBJ1-5, with D perhaps matching TRBD1 (6 bases). Sequencing was done on a sample of PBMCs. Here the CDR3 reads CASSEKRRGPSGQPQHF. The DNA of the CDR3 is TGTGCCAGCAGTGAAAAGCGGCGGGGGCCCTCAGGGCAGCCCCAGCATTTT.